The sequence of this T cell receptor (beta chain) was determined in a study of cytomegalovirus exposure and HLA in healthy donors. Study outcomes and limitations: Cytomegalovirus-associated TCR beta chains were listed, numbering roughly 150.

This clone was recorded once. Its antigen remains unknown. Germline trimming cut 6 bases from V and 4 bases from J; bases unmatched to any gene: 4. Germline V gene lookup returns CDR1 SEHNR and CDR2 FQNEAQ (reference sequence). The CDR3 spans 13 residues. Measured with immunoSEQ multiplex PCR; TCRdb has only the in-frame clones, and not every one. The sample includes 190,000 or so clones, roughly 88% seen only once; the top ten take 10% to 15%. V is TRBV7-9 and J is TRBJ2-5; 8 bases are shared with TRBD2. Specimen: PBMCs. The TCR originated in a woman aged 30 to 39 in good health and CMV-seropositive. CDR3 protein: CASRFGLAETQYF. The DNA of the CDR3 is TGTGCCAGCAGATTCGGACTAGCAGAGACCCAGTACTTC.